Shown below are 23 T cell receptor beta chains from a single sample sequenced in a study of control samples from healthy donors and cancer patients. Profiling relied on immunoSEQ multiplex PCR, and the TCRdb table lists in-frame clones only, not all of them. This sample has around 190,000 clones, with 90% found just once. The sequencing input was blood. The receptors derive from a woman in her forties or fifties in good health.

The chain carries TRBV19 and TRBJ2-1; 16 nucleotides agree with TRBD2. The length of the CDR3 is 15 residues. Trimming at V came to 10 bases and at J to 2 bases, leaving 2 bases not matched to a gene. CDR1 and CDR2 (germline): LNHDA, SQIVND (reference sequence). For the CDR3, the DNA is TGTGCCACCGGGACTAGCGGGAGGGCCTACAATGAGCAGTTCTTC. This gives the protein CATGTSGRAYNEQFF. The whole variable domain, filled in from reference TRBV19 and TRBJ2-1, reads DGGITQSPKYLFRKEGQNVTLSCEQNLNHDAMYWYRQDPGQGLRLIYYSQIVNDFQKGDIAEGYSVSREKKESFPLTVTSAQKNPTAFYLCATGTSGRAYNEQFFGPGTRLTVL.

This clone was detected only once. J is TRBJ2-7 and V is TRBV24-1; 8 positions match TRBD2. The CDR3 contains 17 residues. Losses at the gene ends were 0 bases for V and 2 bases for J; bases not matched to a gene: 8. Germline CDR1 and CDR2: KGHDR and SFDVKD. The CDR3 loop reads CATSDLPASGFTYEQYF. CDR3 DNA: TGTGCCACCAGTGATTTGCCGGCTAGCGGGTTCACCTACGAGCAGTACTTC.

The count of this clone is one. The CDR3 is CAWSVDRVGYTF. In DNA form, the CDR3 reads TGTGCCTGGAGTGTAGACCGGGTTGGCTACACCTTC. V gene TRBV30 combines with J gene TRBJ1-2; D ambiguous. Germline assignment: CDR1 GTSNPN and CDR2 SVGIG (reference sequence). The CDR3 runs 12 residues. V lost 0 bases to trimming and J lost 7 bases, with 9 bases between them.

This clone was detected only once. The chain links TRBV9 to TRBJ1-1; D is uncertain. V was clipped by 4 bases and J by 4 bases, with 14 bases between them. Germline CDR1 SGDLS, CDR2 YYNGEE. This CDR3 has 14 amino acids. Here the CDR3 reads CASSLTVGRTEAFF. CDR3 nucleotide sequence: TGTGCCAGCAGCCTCACGGTCGGGCGCACTGAAGCTTTCTTT.

The chain links TRBV5-1 to TRBJ1-2, with TRBD1 identical over 8 bases. Germline values: CDR1 SGHRS, CDR2 YFSETQ. The V segment lost 4 bases and the J segment 8 bases; nucleotides outside the gene matches: 16. The CDR3 is made up of 16 amino acids. CDR3 amino acids: CASSEDLGQGARGYTF. CDR3 DNA: TGCGCCAGCAGCGAGGACCTCGGACAGGGCGCTCGGGGCTACACCTTC.

The chain is built from TRBV6-5 and TRBJ1-5, with 7 bases matching TRBD1. CDR3 length: 14 residues. Germline-derived CDR1 and CDR2 are MNHEY and SVGAGI. The V gene end was trimmed by 7 bases and the J gene end by 7 bases; junction bases not matched to a gene: 10. CDR3 residues: CASKGARRGQPQHF. CDR3 nucleotides: TGTGCCAGCAAGGGGGCGCGACGTGGACAGCCCCAGCATTTT.

This clone showed up just once. This chain connects TRBV14 to TRBJ2-2; the D is unclear. Trimming removed 4 bases at V and 4 bases at J, with 7 bases between. This CDR3 has 13 residues. The V gene's germline CDR1 is SGHDN and CDR2 FVKESK. Here the CDR3 reads CASSPFVTGELFF. CDR3 nucleotides: TGTGCCAGCAGCCCATTTGTCACCGGGGAGCTGTTTTTT.

In this sample, this clone turned up a few times. The chain employs TRBV2 and TRBJ1-1; D gene unclear. Germline loops: CDR1 SNHLY, CDR2 FYNNEI. The V gene lost 4 bases and the J gene lost 10 bases, with 10 bases spanning the gap. The CDR3 covers 11 residues. CDR3: CASSVIGPAFF. In DNA form, the CDR3 reads TGTGCCAGCAGTGTGATCGGTCCAGCTTTCTTT.

The genes are TRBV15 and TRBJ1-2; 7 bases line up with TRBD1. Germline CDR1 and CDR2: LNHNV and YYDKDF (reference sequence). The V and J ends lost 3 bases and 4 bases, in that order; junction bases with no gene match: 5. CDR3 length: 14 amino acids. The chain's CDR3 is CATSSLTGTYGYTF. For the CDR3, the DNA is TGTGCCACCAGCAGTCTGACAGGGACCTATGGCTACACCTTC. The variable domain in full, with the rest retrieved from reference TRBV15 and TRBJ1-2, is DAMVIQNPRYQVTQFGKPVTLSCSQTLNHNVMYWYQQKSSQAPKLLFHYYDKDFNNEADTPDNFQSRRPNTSFCFLDIRSPGLGDTAMYLCATSSLTGTYGYTFGSGTRLTVV.

The chain links TRBV15 to TRBJ1-3; the D is unclear. CDR3 length: 14 residues. V lost 1 base and J 0 bases, leaving 4 bases between the germline ends. Germline-derived CDR1 and CDR2 are LNHNV and YYDKDF (reference sequence). The CDR3 DNA sequence: TGTGCCACCAGCAGAGTGAACTCTGGAAACACCATATATTTT. Translation: CATSRVNSGNTIYF.

The chain recombines TRBV6-5 with TRBJ1-6; D might be TRBD1 (5 bases). The germline V gene encodes CDR1 MNHEY and CDR2 SVGAGI. The CDR3 extends over 15 amino acids. V was cut by 6 bases and J by 2 bases, with 11 bases left in between. The CDR3 sequence: CASSRQGPYNSPLHF. The CDR3 nucleotides are TGTGCCAGCAGCCGTCAGGGTCCCTATAATTCACCCCTCCACTTT.

V and J are TRBV5-5 and TRBJ2-7, with TRBD1 matching 8 bases. Germline lookup yields CDR1 SGHKS and CDR2 YYEKEE (reference sequence). CDR3 length: 13 residues. With 6 bases clipped from V and 4 bases from J, the junction kept 6 bases outside the gene matches. CDR3 sequence: CASKYQGAYEQYF. For the CDR3, the DNA is TGTGCCAGCAAATATCAGGGGGCTTACGAGCAGTACTTC.

The chain has TRBV7-8 and TRBJ2-7, with 7 positions matching TRBD1. V lost 8 bases and J lost 2; bases outside the gene matches: 9. The CDR3 has 14 residues. CDR1 SGHVS and CDR2 FQNEAQ come from the germline V gene. The CDR3 protein is CASSSPGQPYEQYF. DNA for the CDR3: TGTGCCAGCTCGAGTCCGGGACAGCCCTACGAGCAGTACTTC.

The chain carries TRBV30 and TRBJ1-4; D is undetermined. The CDR3 contains 14 residues. In germline, CDR1 is GTSNPN, CDR2 SVGIG (reference sequence). Trimming left V 0 bases short and J 3 bases short, with 8 bases between. The CDR3 DNA reads TGTGCCTGGAGTGTCCTAAGGGCTAATGAAAAACTGTTTTTT. Its protein product is CAWSVLRANEKLFF.

The chain employs TRBV2 and TRBJ2-1; 11 bases match TRBD2. CDR3 length: 15 residues. V lost 4 bases, J lost 4 bases, and 3 bases stayed unmatched. Per the germline V gene, CDR1 is SNHLY and CDR2 is FYNNEI. This CDR3 is CASSGGLAVYNEQFF. DNA for the CDR3: TGTGCCAGCAGTGGGGGACTAGCGGTTTACAATGAGCAGTTCTTC.

The chain couples TRBV5-1 to TRBJ1-4; TRBD1 matches at 7 bases. This CDR3 region has 14 residues. Germline assignment: CDR1 SGHRS and CDR2 YFSETQ. J gave up 4 bases and V 4 bases, and 4 bases lay outside the gene matches. Here the CDR3 reads CASSGGQLNEKLFF. In DNA, the CDR3 is TGCGCCAGCAGCGGGGGACAGCTTAATGAAAAACTGTTTTTT.

The chain has TRBV27 and TRBJ1-1; 9 bases align to TRBD1. The CDR3 runs 15 residues. Germline CDR1 and CDR2: MNHEY and SMNVEV (reference sequence). The V gene end was trimmed by 3 bases and the J gene end by 4 bases; junction bases not matched to a gene: 6. Written as DNA, the CDR3 is TGTGCCAGCAGTTTGGATGGGACAGGGTTCACTGAAGCTTTCTTT. Its protein product is CASSLDGTGFTEAFF.

The rearrangement links TRBV4-2 to TRBJ2-5; D possibly corresponds to TRBD2 (6 bases). The CDR3 extends over 15 amino acids. Germline loops: CDR1 LGHNA, CDR2 YNFKEQ. Trimming pared 0 bases from V and 5 bases from J, leaving 13 bases between. CDR3 sequence (DNA): TGTGCCAGCAGCCAAGATCGAAGCGGGCGGGAGACCCAGTACTTC. This encodes CASSQDRSGRETQYF.

V gene TRBV11-2 combines with J gene TRBJ1-5, with D possibly matching TRBD1 (5 bases). Per germline, CDR1 SGHAT and CDR2 FQNNGV. CDR3 length: 13 residues. Trimming cost V 3 bases and J 12 bases, with 15 bases left between them. The CDR3 coding sequence is TGTGCCAGCAGCTTGGGGCAAAGGGGCGGCCAGCATTTT. It yields the protein CASSLGQRGGQHF.

The chain recombines TRBV5-1 with TRBJ2-1, with 10 bases fitting TRBD2. The ends lost 1 base at V and 10 bases at J; junction bases unmatched: 17. Germline V gene data show CDR1 as SGHRS and CDR2 as YFSETQ. This CDR3 spans 18 amino acids. CDR3 coding DNA: TGCGCCAGCAGCTTGTATTCCAGCGGGGGGGCCCTGTCCGGGGAGCAGTTCTTC. Translation gives CASSLYSSGGALSGEQFF.

The chain joins TRBV20-1 to TRBJ2-1; the match to TRBD2 covers 12 bases. V was pared by 3 bases and J by 10 bases, with 4 bases of the junction left unmatched. CDR3 size: 13 residues. Germline V lookup: CDR1 DFQATT, CDR2 SNEGSKA (reference sequence). In DNA form, the CDR3 reads TGCAGTGCTAGTACTAGCGGGAGGTGGGAGCAGTTCTTC. Its translation is CSASTSGRWEQFF.

This chain uses TRBV9 with TRBJ1-6; unclear D gene. The V and J ends lost 0 bases and 8 bases respectively, with 12 bases between them. The germline gives CDR1 SGDLS, CDR2 YYNGEE. CDR3 length: 15 amino acids. This chain's CDR3 is CASSVGNSAYSPLHF. Here the CDR3 DNA reads TGTGCCAGCAGCGTAGGAAACAGCGCCTATTCACCCCTCCACTTT.

This chain connects TRBV24-1 to TRBJ2-2, with D possibly TRBD1 on 6 matching bases. The CDR3 consists of 12 residues. Germline values: CDR1 KGHDR, CDR2 SFDVKD. V lost 7 bases to trimming and J lost 6 bases, with 8 bases between them. CDR3 sequence (DNA): TGTGCCACCAGGCAGGGGCCCGGGGAGCTGTTTTTT. Translating it yields CATRQGPGELFF.